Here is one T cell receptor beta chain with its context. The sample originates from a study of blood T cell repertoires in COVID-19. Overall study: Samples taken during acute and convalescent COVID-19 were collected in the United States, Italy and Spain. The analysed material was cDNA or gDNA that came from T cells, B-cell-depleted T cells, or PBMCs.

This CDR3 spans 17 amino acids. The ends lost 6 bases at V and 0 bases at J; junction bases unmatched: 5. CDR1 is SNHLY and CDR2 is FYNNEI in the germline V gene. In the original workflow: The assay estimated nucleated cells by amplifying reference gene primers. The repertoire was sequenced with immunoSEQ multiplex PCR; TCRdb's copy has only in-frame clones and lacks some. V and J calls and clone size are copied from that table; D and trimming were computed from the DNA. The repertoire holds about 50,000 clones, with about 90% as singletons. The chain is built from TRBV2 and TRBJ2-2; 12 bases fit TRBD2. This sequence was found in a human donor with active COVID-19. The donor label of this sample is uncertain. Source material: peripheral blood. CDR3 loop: CASSKRLAGANTGELFF. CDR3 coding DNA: TGTGCCAGCAGCAAGAGACTAGCGGGGGCGAACACCGGGGAGCTGTTTTTT.